This passage covers 8 T cell receptor beta chains from one sample sequenced in a study of cytomegalovirus exposure and HLA in healthy donors. Primers included in the PCR were 60 Vbeta and 13 Jbeta primers. The repertoire was sequenced with immunoSEQ multiplex PCR; TCRdb's copy has only in-frame clones and lacks some. Its table lists 55,000 to 75,000 clones. Sequences were obtained from PBMCs. These receptors were collected from a male donor in good health and CMV-seronegative.

The chain combines TRBV30 with TRBJ1-3, with D maybe TRBD1 (6 bases). The CDR3 consists of 14 residues. Germline V gene lookup returns CDR1 GTSNPN and CDR2 SVGIG (reference sequence). V lost 1 base and J lost 0, with 7 bases in between. CDR3 loop: CAWSGTASGNTIYF. The CDR3 DNA sequence: TGTGCCTGGAGTGGGACAGCCTCTGGAAACACCATATATTTT.

The chain uses TRBV11-2 and TRBJ2-5; 7 bases map to TRBD1. Looked up from germline, CDR1 is SGHAT and CDR2 is FQNNGV. The junction had 9 bases not matched to a gene; V was cut back by 5 bases and J by 3 bases. CDR3 length: 15 residues. This CDR3 reads CASSVRDSAKETQYF. In DNA, the CDR3 is TGTGCCAGCAGCGTTCGGGACAGTGCTAAAGAGACCCAGTACTTC. The full variable domain, with the rest looked up from reference TRBV11-2 and TRBJ2-5, is EAGVAQSPRYKIIEKRQSVAFWCNPISGHATLYWYQQILGQGPKLLIQFQNNGVVDDSQLPKDRFSAERLKGVDSTLKIQPAKLEDSAVYLCASSVRDSAKETQYFGPGTRLLVL.

This sequence joins TRBV19 and TRBJ2-7; maybe TRBD2 (6 bases). The germline V and J ends were trimmed by 3 bases and 3 bases, with 15 bases remaining between them. Germline lookup yields CDR1 LNHDA and CDR2 SQIVND (reference sequence). The CDR3 covers 15 residues. The chain's CDR3 is CASSIFGGVGYEQYF. CDR3 nucleotides: TGTGCCAGTAGTATCTTCGGAGGGGTCGGCTACGAGCAGTACTTC. The variable domain in full, with the rest retrieved from reference TRBV19 and TRBJ2-7, is DGGITQSPKYLFRKEGQNVTLSCEQNLNHDAMYWYRQDPGQGLRLIYYSQIVNDFQKGDIAEGYSVSREKKESFPLTVTSAQKNPTAFYLCASSIFGGVGYEQYFGPGTRLTVT.

The chain couples TRBV7-6 to TRBJ2-2, with no clear D. The germline V gene has CDR1 SGHVS and CDR2 FNYEAQ. V shed 0 bases and J shed 7 bases, with 9 bases lying between them. CDR3 length: 14 residues. The CDR3 bases are TGTGCCAGCAGCTTAGCGAGAACGGTCGGGGAGCTGTTTTTT. Translated: CASSLARTVGELFF.

The DNA for the CDR3 is TGTGCCAGCAGCTTAGGGTCAGGGGCGTGGACTGAAGCTTTCTTT. It codes for CASSLGSGAWTEAFF. V usage is TRBV7-9 and J usage is TRBJ1-1; D is possibly TRBD1 (6 bases). The length of the CDR3 is 15 residues. Germline assignment: CDR1 SEHNR and CDR2 FQNEAQ (reference sequence). Trimming removed 1 base at V and 5 bases at J, with 14 bases between.

J is TRBJ2-3 and V is TRBV11-2, with D perhaps matching TRBD2 (6 bases). This CDR3 has 16 amino acids. Germline loops: CDR1 SGHAT, CDR2 FQNNGV. V dropped 3 bases and J dropped 0 bases, with 13 bases sitting between them. The CDR3 protein is CASSFRTGTSTDTQYF. CDR3 DNA sequence: TGTGCCAGCAGCTTCAGGACGGGGACTAGCACAGATACGCAGTATTTT.

The gene calls are TRBV10-2 and TRBJ2-1, with D perhaps matching TRBD1 (6 bases). This CDR3 is 12 amino acids long. Germline CDR1 reads WSHSY; CDR2 reads SAAADI. V was cut by 5 bases and J by 5 bases, with 7 bases left in between. The CDR3 sequence: CASSNRDNEQFF. The DNA of the CDR3 is TGCGCCAGCAGTAACAGGGACAATGAGCAGTTCTTC.

The V gene is TRBV28, the J gene TRBJ2-7; 7 bases are a match to TRBD2. V lost 2 bases and J lost 0; bases outside the gene matches: 7. Looked up from germline, CDR1 is MDHEN and CDR2 is SYDVKM. The CDR3 extends over 16 amino acids. The CDR3 loop is CASSLVGRGDSYEQYF. Written as DNA, the CDR3 is TGTGCCAGCAGTTTAGTGGGTCGGGGGGACTCCTACGAGCAGTACTTC.